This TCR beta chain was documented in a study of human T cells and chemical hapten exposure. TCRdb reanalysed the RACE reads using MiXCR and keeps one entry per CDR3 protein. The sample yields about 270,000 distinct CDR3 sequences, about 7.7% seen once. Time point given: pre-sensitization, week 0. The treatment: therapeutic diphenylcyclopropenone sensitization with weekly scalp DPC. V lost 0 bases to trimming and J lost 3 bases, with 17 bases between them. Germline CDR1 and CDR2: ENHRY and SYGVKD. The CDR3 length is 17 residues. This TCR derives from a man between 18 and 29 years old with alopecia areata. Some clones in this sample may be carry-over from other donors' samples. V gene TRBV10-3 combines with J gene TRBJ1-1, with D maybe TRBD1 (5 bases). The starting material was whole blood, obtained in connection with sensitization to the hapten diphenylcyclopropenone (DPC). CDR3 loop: CAISESIGHLLDTEAFF. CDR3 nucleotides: TGTGCCATCAGTGAGTCGATCGGACATCTCCTTGACACTGAAGCTTTCTTT.